This TCR beta chain emerged from a study of blood T cell repertoires in COVID-19. Study overall: T cells, B-cell-depleted T cells, or PBMCs supplied cDNA or gDNA.

This clone was seen once. Authors' data handling: Amplified reference gene primers provided the basis for estimating nucleated cell counts. This table comes from immunoSEQ multiplex PCR, and its TCRdb copy is limited to in-frame clones, with some not included. The V and J calls and clone size were taken over from that table, and D and trimming were inferred from the DNA. Here the sample spans about 220,000 clones, about four fifths being singletons. Specimen: peripheral blood. This sequence was found in a woman aged 80 or over with acute or convalescent COVID-19.

CDR3 coding DNA: TGCGCCAGCAGCCACCTAGCGGGGGGGCCAGGGAATGAGCAGTTCTTC. It translates to CASSHLAGGPGNEQFF. The chain recombines TRBV5-1 with TRBJ2-1; 12 bases map to TRBD2. The CDR3 sequence is 16 residues long. Germline V gene sequence: CDR1 SGHRS, CDR2 YFSETQ. Germline trimming cut 4 bases from V and 7 bases from J; bases unmatched to any gene: 9.